This T cell receptor (beta chain) derives from a study of blood T cell repertoires in COVID-19. Study-wide background: T cells, B-cell-depleted T cells, or PBMCs supplied cDNA or gDNA.

Per germline, CDR1 SEHNR and CDR2 FQNEAQ (reference sequence). The V gene lost 3 bases and the J gene lost 10 bases, with 13 bases spanning the gap. CDR3 length: 12 amino acids. In the original workflow: Reference gene primer amplification in the assay estimated nucleated cell counts. Assay: immunoSEQ multiplex PCR; the TCRdb copy retains only in-frame clones and omits some. V, J and clone size derive from that table, while D and trimming were established from the DNA sequence. Among a few hundred thousand clones listed, roughly 89% were seen once. The chain carries TRBV7-9 and TRBJ2-7; maybe TRBD1 (5 bases). The sample comprised peripheral blood. This TCR was recovered from a woman in her 40s who had recovered from COVID-19. CDR3 protein: CASSLGQGGQYV. In DNA, the CDR3 is TGTGCCAGCAGCTTGGGGCAGGGCGGCCAGTACGTC.